Below, 32 T cell receptor beta chains from the same sample are listed, as sequenced in a study of blood T cell repertoires in COVID-19. Only in-frame clones appear in the TCRdb table, and some are missing; sequencing was by immunoSEQ multiplex PCR. The table has 80,000 to 130,000 clones, 80% to 95% seen once. The sample was peripheral blood. Source of these receptors: a man in his 70s with acute or convalescent COVID-19.

The rearrangement links TRBV7-9 to TRBJ1-1; 8 bases are a match to TRBD1. V gave up 5 bases and J gave up 3 bases; unmatched junction bases: 11. This CDR3 contains 16 residues. Germline V gives CDR1 SEHNR, CDR2 FQNEAQ (reference sequence). This chain's CDR3 is CASSRRPTGGHTEAFF. The DNA of the CDR3 is TGTGCCAGCAGCCGACGTCCAACAGGGGGTCACACTGAAGCTTTCTTT.

The V call is TRBV28, the J call TRBJ2-1; D is perhaps TRBD1 (5 bases). Germline CDR1 and CDR2: MDHEN and SYDVKM. V gave up 3 bases and J gave up 4 bases, with 22 bases separating them. CDR3 length equals 18 residues. CDR3 sequence: CASSFRGPLVGPYNEQFF. In nucleotides, the CDR3 is TGTGCCAGCAGTTTTAGGGGCCCGCTTGTGGGGCCTTACAATGAGCAGTTCTTC.

J is TRBJ2-7 and V is TRBV24-1; 8 bases map to TRBD1. V was clipped by 6 bases and J by 5 bases; unmatched bases: 8. The CDR3 extends over 14 amino acids. Per the germline V gene, CDR1 is KGHDR and CDR2 is SFDVKD. The CDR3 sequence: CATSSAQGENEQYF. The CDR3, as DNA: TGTGCCACCAGTTCGGCACAGGGGGAAAACGAGCAGTACTTC.

The rearrangement uses TRBV11-3 and TRBJ2-3; a weak D match, TRBD2 (6 bases). Germline values: CDR1 SGHNT, CDR2 YENEEA. There are 15 residues in the CDR3. V lost 5 bases and J lost 3, with 15 bases in between. CDR3 sequence reads: CASSPRDLATDTQYF. CDR3 in DNA: TGTGCCAGCAGCCCTAGGGACCTAGCGACAGATACGCAGTATTTT.

This chain connects TRBV7-9 to TRBJ1-2; D possibly corresponds to TRBD1 (6 bases). Trimming took 2 bases from V and 6 from J, leaving 10 bases between them. This CDR3 contains 13 residues. The germline V gene has CDR1 SEHNR and CDR2 FQNEAQ (reference sequence). Here the CDR3 reads CASSLIQGNGYTF. CDR3 nucleotide sequence: TGTGCCAGCAGCTTAATCCAGGGGAATGGCTACACCTTC.

The chain couples TRBV11-2 to TRBJ2-7, with a weak D call TRBD2 (5 bases). Trimming pared 3 bases from V and 9 bases from J, leaving 12 bases between. The length of the CDR3 is 12 residues. Germline values: CDR1 SGHAT, CDR2 FQNNGV. The CDR3 region has the DNA TGTGCCAGCAGCTTGAGCGGACCTTGGCAGTACTTC. Its protein is CASSLSGPWQYF.

The chain is built from TRBV29-1 and TRBJ2-3, with 8 bases aligning to TRBD1. The CDR3 extends over 16 amino acids. With V trimmed by 1 base and J by 6 bases, 12 bases remained unmatched. Germline CDR1 is SQVTM and CDR2 is ANQGSEA. CDR3 amino acids: CSVEVRTGRSGDTQYF. CDR3 in DNA: TGCAGCGTTGAAGTCAGGACAGGGCGGTCGGGGGATACGCAGTATTTT.

The J gene is TRBJ2-1, the V gene TRBV7-9; 8 positions match TRBD2. Unmatched junction bases numbered 10, after V lost 1 base and J lost 5 bases. In germline, CDR1 is SEHNR, CDR2 FQNEAQ (reference sequence). The CDR3 is 17 amino acids. The CDR3 sequence: CASSLGRLAGTDNEQFF. CDR3 coding DNA: TGTGCCAGCAGCTTAGGTCGGCTAGCGGGTACTGACAATGAGCAGTTCTTC.

This chain joins TRBV5-1 and TRBJ2-1; D gene unclear. CDR1 is SGHRS and CDR2 is YFSETQ in the germline V gene. This CDR3 has 14 residues. Trimming pared 0 bases from V and 2 bases from J, leaving 6 bases between. CDR3 in amino acids: CASSLGGPYNEQFF. The CDR3 DNA reads as TGCGCCAGCAGCTTGGGAGGCCCCTACAATGAGCAGTTCTTC.

The genes are TRBV19 and TRBJ2-3; 11 bases are shared with TRBD2. The V gene end was trimmed by 7 bases and the J gene end by 3 bases; junction bases not matched to a gene: 3. The CDR3 totals 14 residues. The germline V gene has CDR1 LNHDA and CDR2 SQIVND (reference sequence). The CDR3 protein is CASKTSGGTDTQYF. DNA for the CDR3: TGTGCCAGTAAAACTAGCGGGGGAACAGATACGCAGTATTTT.

The V call is TRBV10-2, the J call TRBJ2-3; TRBD2 matches 8 bases. V dropped 0 bases and J dropped 1; count of bases not matched to a gene: 0. Germline loops: CDR1 WSHSY, CDR2 SAAADI. CDR3 length: 15 amino acids. This CDR3 reads CASSESSGGTDTQYF. The CDR3 coding sequence is TGCGCCAGCAGTGAGTCTAGCGGGGGCACAGATACGCAGTATTTT.

The V gene is TRBV19, the J gene TRBJ1-5; no reliable D call. This CDR3 comprises 13 residues. The V gene lost 10 bases and the J gene lost 0 bases, with 10 bases spanning the gap. Germline CDR1 and CDR2: LNHDA and SQIVND (reference sequence). CDR3 nucleotides: TGTGCCATAGGGAGTTATAGCAATCAGCCCCAGCATTTT. Translation gives CAIGSYSNQPQHF.

This clone was observed a single time. The chain carries TRBV6-5 and TRBJ2-1; possibly TRBD2 for D (6 bases). The ends were cut back, 8 bases at V and 6 bases at J, with 17 bases in the middle. Germline values: CDR1 MNHEY, CDR2 SVGAGI. This CDR3 is built from 14 residues. CDR3 nucleotide sequence: TGTGCCAGCGGGTGGGGGACTCTCGCCAATGAGCAGTTCTTC. Its protein is CASGWGTLANEQFF.

The V gene is TRBV19, the J gene TRBJ2-2; no definite D call. The CDR3 has 14 residues. V was shortened by 4 bases and J by 0 bases, with 6 bases between the two germline ends. Looked up from germline, CDR1 is LNHDA and CDR2 is SQIVND (reference sequence). The CDR3: CASSTGANTGELFF. CDR3 coding DNA: TGTGCCAGTAGTACCGGAGCGAACACCGGGGAGCTGTTTTTT. Full variable domain (missing parts from reference TRBV19 and TRBJ2-2): DGGITQSPKYLFRKEGQNVTLSCEQNLNHDAMYWYRQDPGQGLRLIYYSQIVNDFQKGDIAEGYSVSREKKESFPLTVTSAQKNPTAFYLCASSTGANTGELFFGEGSRLTVL.

The chain uses TRBV4-1 and TRBJ1-1; TRBD1 might be the D (5 bases). Germline V CDR1 and CDR2: MGHRA, YSYEKL. The CDR3 is 14 residues long. V lost 3 bases, J lost 1 base, and 9 bases lay in between. The CDR3 protein is CASSHYQGNTEAFF. The CDR3 DNA reads as TGCGCCAGCAGCCATTATCAGGGGAACACTGAAGCTTTCTTT.

The J gene is TRBJ2-1, the V gene TRBV30; D remains ambiguous. CDR1 and CDR2 (germline): GTSNPN, SVGIG (reference sequence). The CDR3 runs to 14 residues. V lost 0 bases and J lost 7, with 13 bases in between. The DNA of the CDR3 is TGTGCCTGGAGTGTCCCGAACCAGTGTAATGAGCAGTTCTTC. Translating gives CAWSVPNQCNEQFF.

V and J are TRBV19 and TRBJ2-3, with 7 bases matching TRBD1. J was trimmed by 5 bases and V by 7 bases; bases with no gene match: 9. This CDR3 is 14 amino acids long. The germline V gene has CDR1 LNHDA and CDR2 SQIVND (reference sequence). Here the CDR3 DNA reads TGTGCCAGTAAAGAGACAGGGTGGGAAGATACGCAGTATTTT. Amino acid sequence: CASKETGWEDTQYF.

The gene calls are TRBV4-1 and TRBJ1-1; D is undetermined. V was shortened by 6 bases and J by 8 bases, with 19 bases between the two germline ends. The V gene's germline CDR1 is MGHRA and CDR2 YSYEKL. CDR3 length: 14 amino acids. CDR3 in DNA: TGCGCCAGCAGGGAGAGGCTCTCCGAGGCCGAAGCTTTCTTT. Translated, it gives CASRERLSEAEAFF.

V gene TRBV7-2 combines with J gene TRBJ1-5; D uncertain. This CDR3 has 14 residues. CDR1 and CDR2 from the germline V gene are SGHTA and FQGNSA. V was cut by 2 bases and J by 7 bases, with 12 bases left in between. This CDR3 reads CASSLTAGVQPQHF. The CDR3 DNA follows: TGTGCCAGCAGCTTAACCGCCGGGGTGCAGCCCCAGCATTTT.

This chain uses TRBV19 with TRBJ2-1; D unresolved. V lost 4 bases, J lost 8 bases, and 9 bases lay in between. The germline CDR1 and CDR2 sequences are LNHDA and SQIVND (reference sequence). This CDR3 has 12 amino acids. The CDR3 region is CASSKRLDEQFF. As DNA, the CDR3 is TGTGCCAGTAGTAAGAGACTGGATGAGCAGTTCTTC.

The V call is TRBV12-3 or TRBV12-4, the J call TRBJ2-3; D possibly corresponds to TRBD1 (6 bases). Trimming removed 4 bases from V and 7 bases from J, with 9 bases in between. CDR3 size: 12 residues. CDR3 residues: CASSSTGNTQYF. The DNA for the CDR3 is TGTGCCAGCAGTTCAACAGGGAATACGCAGTATTTT.

The chain employs TRBV12-5 and TRBJ1-4, with a possible D match to TRBD1 (6 bases). The germline CDR1 and CDR2 sequences are LGHNT and FRNRAP. There are 14 residues in the CDR3. V lost 1 base, J lost 9 bases, and 12 bases lay in between. The CDR3 DNA is TGTGCTAGTGGTTTGGGTGGGACAACAAAAAAACTGTTTTTT. Protein: CASGLGGTTKKLFF.

The chain couples TRBV10-3 to TRBJ1-2; 8 nucleotides agree with TRBD1. The CDR3 consists of 13 residues. Germline CDR1 is ENHRY and CDR2 is SYGVKD. V was clipped by 1 base and J by 11 bases; unmatched bases: 6. The CDR3 loop reads CAISELGQGLYTF. DNA for the CDR3: TGTGCCATCAGTGAGTTAGGACAGGGTTTATACACCTTC.

V usage is TRBV5-1 and J usage is TRBJ2-1; TRBD2 aligns across 12 bases. Germline V gives CDR1 SGHRS, CDR2 YFSETQ. V lost 4 bases to trimming and J lost 12 bases; unmatched junction nucleotides: 11. CDR3 length: 15 residues. CDR3: CASSPTSGGLKAQFF. CDR3 in DNA: TGCGCCAGCAGCCCGACTAGCGGGGGACTCAAGGCGCAGTTCTTC.

This clone was seen more than once but under ten times. V usage is TRBV7-2 and J usage is TRBJ1-5; 7 bases are shared with TRBD1. Germline CDR1 and CDR2: SGHTA and FQGNSA. The CDR3 covers 13 residues. V dropped 7 bases and J dropped 7; count of bases not matched to a gene: 7. The CDR3 reads CASNRGGDQPQHF. In DNA form, the CDR3 reads TGTGCCAGCAACAGGGGTGGTGACCAGCCCCAGCATTTT.

The chain employs TRBV28 and TRBJ1-5; 7 bases agree with TRBD1. Germline assignment: CDR1 MDHEN and CDR2 SYDVKM. CDR3 length equals 16 residues. V shed 0 bases and J 3 bases; nucleotides not matched to a gene: 5. The CDR3 nucleotides are TGTGCCAGCAGTTTATGGCAGGGGGTGAACAATCAGCCCCAGCATTTT. The encoded protein is CASSLWQGVNNQPQHF.

The chain couples TRBV5-1 to TRBJ1-1, with D possibly being TRBD1 (6 bases). The germline V gene has CDR1 SGHRS and CDR2 YFSETQ. Deletions cut 0 bases from V and 7 bases from J, with 19 bases between. The CDR3 sequence is 16 residues long. CDR3 loop: CASSLARTGQSIEAFF. For the CDR3, the DNA is TGCGCCAGCAGCTTGGCTAGAACAGGGCAATCCATTGAAGCTTTCTTT.

The gene calls are TRBV10-2 and TRBJ1-1, with 8 bases lining up with TRBD1. Germline values: CDR1 WSHSY, CDR2 SAAADI. J was trimmed by 3 bases and V by 6 bases; bases with no gene match: 6. The CDR3 contains 14 residues. The CDR3 region has the DNA TGCGCCAGCAGCTCCAGGGGGCAACACACTGAAGCTTTCTTT. The encoded protein is CASSSRGQHTEAFF.

The chain links TRBV2 to TRBJ1-1; perhaps TRBD1 as D (5 bases). Germline loops: CDR1 SNHLY, CDR2 FYNNEI. V was clipped by 9 bases and J by 4 bases, with 21 bases between them. The CDR3 contains 15 residues. The CDR3 sequence: CARGGVPPGATEAFF. DNA of the CDR3: TGTGCCAGGGGGGGGGTTCCCCCGGGTGCCACTGAAGCTTTCTTT.

The V and J genes are TRBV11-2 and TRBJ2-7; D possibly corresponds to TRBD2 (5 bases). The germline V gene encodes CDR1 SGHAT and CDR2 FQNNGV. CDR3 length equals 15 residues. The V end was cut by 5 bases, the J end by 2 bases, with 16 bases between. CDR3 DNA: TGTGCCAGCAGCCCCAACCGGCTACTAGCCTACGAGCAGTACTTC. It encodes CASSPNRLLAYEQYF.

The CDR3 loop is CASSFGLNTEAFF. In DNA, the CDR3 is TGTGCCAGCAGCTTCGGACTCAACACTGAAGCTTTCTTT. The chain has TRBV11-2 and TRBJ1-1; D not certain. The CDR3 contains 13 residues. V was cut by 3 bases and J by 2 bases, with 7 bases left in between. Germline V gene lookup returns CDR1 SGHAT and CDR2 FQNNGV. Full variable domain (outside the CDR3, taken from reference TRBV11-2 and TRBJ1-1): EAGVAQSPRYKIIEKRQSVAFWCNPISGHATLYWYQQILGQGPKLLIQFQNNGVVDDSQLPKDRFSAERLKGVDSTLKIQPAKLEDSAVYLCASSFGLNTEAFFGQGTRLTVV.

This clone was picked up one time. This chain uses TRBV24-1 with TRBJ1-4, with D possibly TRBD1 on 6 matching bases. This CDR3 spans 15 amino acids. V was shortened by 2 bases and J by 12 bases, with 18 bases between the two germline ends. Germline CDR1 is KGHDR and CDR2 is SFDVKD. The CDR3: CATSDSTGLGSELFF. The CDR3 bases are TGTGCCACCAGTGATTCGACAGGCCTTGGGAGCGAACTGTTTTTT.